The 14 T cell receptor beta chains listed next were all sequenced from one sample in a study of blood T cell repertoires in COVID-19. Sequencing was performed with immunoSEQ multiplex PCR; in TCRdb, only in-frame clones are kept and a portion is missing. The sample lists tens of thousands of clones; 65% to 80% were seen once. Specimen: peripheral blood. Receptors were obtained from a man aged 55 to 70 with active or convalescent COVID-19.

The gene calls are TRBV7-8 and TRBJ1-1; TRBD1 agrees at 7 bases. The CDR3 runs to 14 residues. The trim removed 5 bases at V and 4 bases at J, leaving 7 bases unmatched. Germline lookup yields CDR1 SGHVS and CDR2 FQNEAQ. CDR3 residues: CASSLGTASTEAFF. The CDR3 nucleotides are TGTGCCAGCAGCCTTGGGACAGCGAGCACTGAAGCTTTCTTT. The whole variable domain, filled in from reference TRBV7-8 and TRBJ1-1, reads GAGVSQSPRYKVAKRGQDVALRCDPISGHVSLFWYQQALGQGPEFLTYFQNEAQLDKSGLPSDRFFAERPEGSVSTLKIQRTQQEDSAVYLCASSLGTASTEAFFGQGTRLTVV.

This clone turned up a few times. The rearrangement links TRBV9 to TRBJ1-1, with D perhaps matching TRBD1 (6 bases). The V gene lost 4 bases and the J gene lost 3 bases, with 13 bases spanning the gap. Germline CDR1 SGDLS, CDR2 YYNGEE. The CDR3 runs 14 residues. DNA of the CDR3: TGTGCCAGCAGCCCCCAGGGGAGGGACACTGAAGCTTTCTTT. Protein: CASSPQGRDTEAFF. Full variable domain (missing parts from reference TRBV9 and TRBJ1-1): DSGVTQTPKHLITATGQRVTLRCSPRSGDLSVYWYQQSLDQGLQFLIQYYNGEERAKGNILERFSAQQFPDLHSELNLSSLELGDSALYFCASSPQGRDTEAFFGQGTRLTVV.

The chain couples TRBV5-1 to TRBJ1-2; 8 nucleotides match TRBD1. Trimming removed 5 bases from V and 3 bases from J; junction bases left unmatched: 6. From germline, CDR1 is SGHRS and CDR2 YFSETQ. This CDR3 has 14 amino acids. CDR3 nucleotides: TGCGCCAGCAGGAGGACAGGGCTCGACTATGGCTACACCTTC. Amino acid sequence: CASRRTGLDYGYTF.

V and J are TRBV28 and TRBJ2-2, with a weak D call TRBD1 (5 bases). The germline V gene encodes CDR1 MDHEN and CDR2 SYDVKM. The CDR3 runs 15 residues. The V and J ends lost 2 bases and 6 bases respectively, with 13 bases between them. The CDR3 bases are TGTGCCAGCAGTTTACCAGGGCAAAGGGCCGGGGAGCTGTTTTTT. It is translated as CASSLPGQRAGELFF.

This clone was found once. The chain employs TRBV3-1 (or the pseudogene TRBV3-2) and TRBJ1-5, with D tentatively TRBD1 (5 bases). CDR1 LGHDT and CDR2 YNNKEL come from the germline V gene (reference sequence). The ends were cut back, 6 bases at V and 1 base at J, with 13 bases in the middle. This CDR3 spans 15 amino acids. Here the CDR3 DNA reads TGTGCCAGCAGACCACGACAGCCCAGCAATCAGCCCCAGCATTTT. It translates to CASRPRQPSNQPQHF.

This chain links TRBV2 with TRBJ1-2; D not certain. CDR3 length: 13 residues. Trimming pared 6 bases from V and 4 bases from J, leaving 12 bases between. Germline lookup yields CDR1 SNHLY and CDR2 FYNNEI. The DNA for the CDR3 is TGTGCCAGCAGGACGGAGTCGCCCTATGGCTACACCTTC. Residues: CASRTESPYGYTF.

The chain combines TRBV21-1 with TRBJ1-5. TRBV21-1 is a listed pseudogene. CDR3 size: 15 residues. The CDR3 coding sequence is TGTGCCAGCAGCAAGACTATCCCACCGCATAAGCCCCAGCATTTT. Protein product: CASSKTIPPHKPQHF.

The rearrangement links TRBV9 to TRBJ1-3; maybe TRBD1 (6 bases). Between the trimmed V and J ends, which lost 8 bases and 0 bases, there was a span of 9 bases. The CDR3 covers 13 residues. CDR1 SGDLS and CDR2 YYNGEE come from the germline V gene. The CDR3 DNA reads TGTGCCAGTACAGGGAGCTCTGGAAACACCATATATTTT. It encodes CASTGSSGNTIYF.

This chain connects TRBV5-1 to TRBJ2-1, with TRBD2 matching 10 bases. J gave up 1 base and V 4 bases, and 5 bases lay outside the gene matches. The CDR3 is made up of 16 amino acids. Germline V gene lookup returns CDR1 SGHRS and CDR2 YFSETQ. CDR3 protein: CASSLLAGGSYNEQFF. Here the CDR3 DNA reads TGCGCCAGCAGCCTCTTAGCGGGGGGATCCTACAATGAGCAGTTCTTC.

Concerning this clone: The identical CDR3 is also encoded by other nucleotide sequences in the sample. The gene calls are TRBV7-2 and TRBJ2-7, with D possibly being TRBD1 (5 bases). This CDR3 contains 14 residues. The V end lost 3 bases, the J end lost 0 bases, and 9 bases lay between the germline ends. CDR1 is SGHTA and CDR2 is FQGNSA in the germline V gene. The CDR3 protein is CASSFRTSSYEQYF. In DNA, the CDR3 is TGTGCCAGCAGCTTCCGGACAAGCTCCTACGAGCAGTACTTC. Complete variable domain (other parts from reference TRBV7-2 and TRBJ2-7): GAGVSQSPSNKVTEKGKDVELRCDPISGHTALYWYRQSLGQGLEFLIYFQGNSAPDKSGLPSDRFSAERTGGSVSTLTIQRTQQEDSAVYLCASSFRTSSYEQYFGPGTRLTVT.

This sequence joins TRBV6-1 and TRBJ2-3, with 10 nucleotides matching TRBD2. V lost 2 bases, J lost 7 bases, and 15 bases stayed unmatched. This CDR3 has 18 amino acids. In germline, CDR1 is MNHNS, CDR2 SASEGT. This CDR3 reads CASSEQGLAGDLPYTQYF. The CDR3 DNA is TGTGCCAGCAGTGAACAAGGGCTAGCGGGGGACTTACCTTATACGCAGTATTTT.

The chain joins TRBV9 to TRBJ1-5; TRBD1 aligns across 9 bases. Germline V gives CDR1 SGDLS, CDR2 YYNGEE. This CDR3 contains 14 residues. J was trimmed by 2 bases and V by 5 bases; bases with no gene match: 2. CDR3 protein: CASSRQGGNQPQHF. DNA for the CDR3: TGTGCCAGCAGTAGACAGGGGGGCAATCAGCCCCAGCATTTT.

V and J are TRBV18 and TRBJ1-1; 10 bases agree with TRBD1. There are 16 residues in the CDR3. CDR1 is KGHSH and CDR2 is LQKENI in the germline V gene. V shed 2 bases, J shed 2 bases, and the junction held 5 bases outside the gene matches. CDR3 loop: CASSPSGTGANTEAFF. The CDR3 DNA reads as TGTGCCAGCTCACCATCCGGGACAGGGGCTAACACTGAAGCTTTCTTT.

V gene TRBV5-1 combines with J gene TRBJ2-3; 7 bases are shared with TRBD1. J lost 5 bases, V lost 7 bases, and 10 bases had no gene match. CDR1 and CDR2 from the germline V gene are SGHRS and YFSETQ. The CDR3 is made up of 14 amino acids. The CDR3 region is CASSFGTGVDTQYF. Here the CDR3 DNA reads TGCGCCAGCTCCTTTGGAACAGGGGTAGATACGCAGTATTTT.